Shown below are 8 T cell receptor beta chains from a single sample sequenced in a study of OX40 agonist ivuxolimab in advanced cancers. Some clones are missing from TCRdb's copy, which holds only in-frame ones; the method was immunoSEQ multiplex PCR. Found here are about 90,000 clones, approximately 90% of them singletons; the top ten hold 6.5% to 8.5%. The input for sequencing was CD4+ or CD8+ T cells sorted from blood, taken in a trial of the OX40 agonist ivuxolimab. The source is an adult with an advanced solid tumor such as melanoma, head and neck, liver or kidney cancer.

The V call is TRBV15, the J call TRBJ1-5; tentative D call: TRBD1 (6 bases). From germline, CDR1 is LNHNV and CDR2 YYDKDF (reference sequence). V lost 5 bases and J lost 4, with 12 bases in between. This CDR3 spans 14 amino acids. This CDR3 reads CATSVRGVNQPQHF. In nucleotides, the CDR3 is TGTGCCACCAGCGTCAGGGGAGTAAATCAGCCCCAGCATTTT.

CDR3 sequence (DNA): TGTGCCAGCAGCGGCCGGGACAGGGTTCGCAATCAGCCCCAGCATTTT. This translates into CASSGRDRVRNQPQHF. This sequence joins TRBV21-1 and TRBJ1-5; the table names TRBD1, a call not compared with the DNA. TRBV21-1 is given as a pseudogene. This CDR3 contains 16 residues.

The chain uses TRBV27 and TRBJ2-7; D not resolved. This CDR3 contains 12 residues. The V end lost 5 bases, the J end lost 6 bases, and 11 bases lay between the germline ends. Germline V gives CDR1 MNHEY, CDR2 SMNVEV (reference sequence). The CDR3 protein is CASSEASGEQYF. For the CDR3, the DNA is TGTGCCAGCAGTGAGGCGTCAGGCGAGCAGTACTTC.

J is TRBJ2-5 and V is TRBV6-6, with 10 bases matching TRBD2. The J call could be wrong; TRBJ2-7 is a better fit for the DNA end. CDR3 length equals 14 residues. Per germline, CDR1 MNHNY and CDR2 SVGAGI (reference sequence). For the CDR3, the DNA is TGTGCCAGCAATCTAGCGGGAGATTCGTACGAGCAGTACTTC. Translation: CASNLAGDSYEQYF.

The chain recombines TRBV9 with TRBJ1-4; TRBD1 aligns across 8 bases. The V gene end was trimmed by 0 bases and the J gene end by 8 bases; junction bases not matched to a gene: 3. This CDR3 comprises 14 residues. CDR1 and CDR2 from the germline V gene are SGDLS and YYNGEE. CDR3: CASSVEQGGEKLFF. The CDR3 coding sequence is TGTGCCAGCAGCGTAGAACAGGGGGGAGAAAAACTGTTTTTT.

Only one count was recorded for this clone. This chain joins TRBV7-9 and TRBJ2-5; 9 bases line up with TRBD1. The last part of the DNA fits TRBJ2-7 better; the J call may be wrong. Germline V gives CDR1 SEHNR, CDR2 FQNEAQ (reference sequence). The CDR3 is 15 residues long. CDR3: CASTNAGQGPYEQYF. The CDR3 nucleotides read TGTGCCAGCACCAATGCCGGACAGGGGCCCTACGAGCAGTACTTC.

This chain uses TRBV19 with TRBJ2-1; D not resolved. Trimming left V 9 bases short and J 8 bases short, with 14 bases between. The CDR3 contains 12 residues. Germline V gene data show CDR1 as LNHDA and CDR2 as SQIVND (reference sequence). The CDR3 spells CASGGRWDEQFF. The DNA of the CDR3 is TGTGCCAGCGGTGGTCGCTGGGATGAGCAGTTCTTC. Supplemented by reference TRBV19 and TRBJ2-1, the full variable domain reads DGGITQSPKYLFRKEGQNVTLSCEQNLNHDAMYWYRQDPGQGLRLIYYSQIVNDFQKGDIAEGYSVSREKKESFPLTVTSAQKNPTAFYLCASGGRWDEQFFGPGTRLTVL.

This chain connects TRBV27 to TRBJ2-6, with D unresolved. This CDR3 spans 15 amino acids. Germline CDR1 MNHEY, CDR2 SMNVEV (reference sequence). V was clipped by 0 bases and J by 0 bases, with 3 bases between them. The DNA of the CDR3 is TGTGCCAGCAGTTTATCGGCCTCTGGGGCCAACGTCCTGACTTTC. Residues: CASSLSASGANVLTF.